Presented here are 12 T cell receptor beta chains from one specimen sequenced in a study of T-cell memory formation after mild COVID-19. A single record per CDR3 protein comes from TCRdb applying MiXCR to the 5' RACE reads. Of around 440,000 distinct CDR3 sequences listed, about 18% are singletons. The sequenced sample was PBMCs or a T cell subset sorted from them (not recorded which). These receptors came from an adult woman who had mild COVID-19 (a few samples of this study predate the infection). Cell type and time point are not known.

This chain uses TRBV30 with TRBJ2-4; no firm D call. Germline V gene data show CDR1 as GTSNPN and CDR2 as SVGIG (reference sequence). Trimming took 0 bases from V and 7 from J, leaving 13 bases between them. The CDR3 length is 14 residues. The CDR3 sequence is CAWSVQRGLNIQYF. In DNA, the CDR3 is TGTGCCTGGAGTGTACAGAGAGGTTTGAACATTCAGTACTTC.

The chain has TRBV28 and TRBJ2-7; 7 bases match TRBD1. Germline V gene sequence: CDR1 MDHEN, CDR2 SYDVKM. The CDR3 consists of 18 residues. V lost 5 bases, J lost 3 bases, and 19 bases stayed unmatched. As DNA, the CDR3 is TGTGCCAGCAGTGGAGGATCTAAAGGGGGCGCCTGGGGCTACGAGCAGTACTTC. Translated: CASSGGSKGGAWGYEQYF.

The chain links TRBV9 to TRBJ2-1; TRBD2 matches 11 bases. Trimming cost V 0 bases and J 3 bases; bases outside gene matches: 5. The CDR3 has 17 amino acids. Germline lookup yields CDR1 SGDLS and CDR2 YYNGEE. CDR3 coding DNA: TGTGCCAGCAGCGTAGGTATAGCGGGGGGGCGCTACAATGAGCAGTTCTTC. Its translation is CASSVGIAGGRYNEQFF.

The J gene is TRBJ2-4, the V gene TRBV28, with a tentative D call TRBD1 (6 bases). In germline, CDR1 is MDHEN, CDR2 SYDVKM. V lost 7 bases and J lost 4, with 14 bases in between. There are 14 residues in the CDR3. DNA of the CDR3: TGTGCCAGCACCCTTGACAGGACGAAAAACATTCAGTACTTC. This codes for CASTLDRTKNIQYF.

This clonotype has ten or more counts. The rearrangement joins TRBV6-8 to TRBJ2-7, with TRBD2 as a possible D gene (5 bases). CDR1 and CDR2 from the germline V gene are MNHGY and SAAAGT. The V end lost 5 bases, the J end lost 1 base, and 12 bases lay between the germline ends. The CDR3 consists of 14 residues. DNA for the CDR3: TGTGCCAGCAGTCGCCCTCGAGGGTCCTACGAGCAGTACTTC. Translating it yields CASSRPRGSYEQYF.

This clonotype was counted only a few times. This chain joins TRBV7-9 and TRBJ2-7; tentatively, D is TRBD1 (7 bases). V lost 3 bases, J lost 2 bases, and 14 bases lay in between. Germline values: CDR1 SEHNR, CDR2 FQNEAQ (reference sequence). This CDR3 contains 15 residues. The CDR3 sequence is CASSFPAGQTYEQYF. CDR3 sequence (DNA): TGTGCCAGCAGCTTCCCCGCGGGACAGACCTACGAGCAGTACTTC.

The CDR3 DNA is TGTGCCAGCAGCTTAAGTCGGGCAGGGAACACCGGGGAGCTGTTTTTT. It codes for CASSLSRAGNTGELFF. The chain uses TRBV7-3 and TRBJ2-2; no firm D call. The ends were cut back, 1 base at V and 1 base at J, with 10 bases in the middle. Germline CDR1 SGHTA, CDR2 FQGTGA. The CDR3 covers 16 residues.

The rearrangement joins TRBV5-4 to TRBJ1-2, with a tentative D call TRBD1 (6 bases). V lost 5 bases and J 7 bases, leaving 18 bases between the germline ends. Per the germline V gene, CDR1 is SGHNT and CDR2 is YYREEE (reference sequence). CDR3 length: 14 amino acids. The CDR3 loop reads CASRMEGEPIGYTF. As DNA, the CDR3 is TGTGCCAGCAGGATGGAGGGGGAACCTATTGGCTACACCTTC.

This clonotype showed up just a few times. The chain joins TRBV20-1 to TRBJ2-3, with TRBD2 identical over 10 bases. With 4 bases clipped from V and 2 bases from J, the junction kept 6 bases outside the gene matches. The length of the CDR3 is 15 residues. Germline values: CDR1 DFQATT, CDR2 SNEGSKA (reference sequence). The CDR3 region has the DNA TGCAGTGCTACAAGCGGGGGGGCTAACACAGATACGCAGTATTTT. Translating gives CSATSGGANTDTQYF.

The table lists this clonotype with a few counts. J is TRBJ1-1 and V is TRBV7-2; TRBD1 matches 7 bases. CDR3 length: 17 residues. Looked up from germline, CDR1 is SGHTA and CDR2 is FQGNSA. V lost 4 bases and J lost 0; bases outside the gene matches: 11. The CDR3 protein is CASSSRQGRPMNTEAFF. The CDR3 DNA is TGTGCCAGCAGCTCGCGACAGGGACGTCCTATGAACACTGAAGCTTTCTTT.

In DNA form, the CDR3 reads TGTGCCAGCAGGGGGGGACAGAGCAATCAGCCCCAGCATTTT. Translating it yields CASRGGQSNQPQHF. The chain uses TRBV12-3 or TRBV12-4 and TRBJ1-5, with 7 bases fitting TRBD1. The CDR3 runs to 14 residues. After removal of 6 bases from V and 1 base from J, the junction contained 3 bases not matched to a gene.

Ten or more counts support this clonotype. J is TRBJ2-5 and V is TRBV7-2; the D is unclear. This CDR3 comprises 14 residues. CDR1 SGHTA and CDR2 FQGNSA come from the germline V gene. V was trimmed by 7 bases and J by 4 bases, leaving 16 bases between them. CDR3 in amino acids: CASTILRRAETQYF. Here the CDR3 DNA reads TGTGCCAGCACTATACTACGACGGGCAGAGACCCAGTACTTC.